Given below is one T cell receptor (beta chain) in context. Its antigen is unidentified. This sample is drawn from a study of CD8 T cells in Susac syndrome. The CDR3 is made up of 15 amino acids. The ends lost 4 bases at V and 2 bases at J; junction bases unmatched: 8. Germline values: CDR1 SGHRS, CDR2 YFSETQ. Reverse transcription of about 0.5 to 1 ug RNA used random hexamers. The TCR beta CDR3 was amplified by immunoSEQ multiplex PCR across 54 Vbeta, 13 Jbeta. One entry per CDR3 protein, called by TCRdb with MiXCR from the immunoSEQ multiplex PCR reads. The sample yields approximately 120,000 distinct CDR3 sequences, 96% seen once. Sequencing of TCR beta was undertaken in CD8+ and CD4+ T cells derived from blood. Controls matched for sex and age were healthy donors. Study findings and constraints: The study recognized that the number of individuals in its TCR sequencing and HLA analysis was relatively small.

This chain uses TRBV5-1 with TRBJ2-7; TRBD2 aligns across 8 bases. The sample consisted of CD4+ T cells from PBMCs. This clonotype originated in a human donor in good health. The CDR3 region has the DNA TGCGCCAGCAGCACCGGGACTAGGTCTACCTACGAGCAGTACTTC. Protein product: CASSTGTRSTYEQYF.